This T cell receptor beta chain was captured in a study of CXCR3-negative and CXCR3-positive naive CD8 T cells. Regarding the study as a whole: Naive cells that were CXCR3-positive had more hydrophobic TRB CDR3s (compared with CXCR3-negative naive cells). Memory cells differed in TRBV-TRBJ usage, but naive CXCR3-negative and CXCR3-positive cells had similar usage.

With respect to this clonotype: The antigen remains unidentified.

The method, 5' RACE with UMI labels, was used to prepare the TRB cDNA libraries. TCRdb reprocessed the 5' RACE reads and stores each CDR3 protein as one record, lacking DNA. The listing contains tens of thousands of distinct CDR3 sequences. The TCR originated in a human donor in good health. Some clones in this sample may be carry-over from other donors' samples. The specimen was naive CXCR3+ CD8+ T cells from blood. Subset defined: CD45RO-CCR7+CD27+CD95- naive CD8+ T cells expressing CXCR3 (TNR3+).

CDR3: CASSLIVSSYEQYF. The genes are TRBV28 and TRBJ2-7. Looked up from germline, CDR1 is MDHEN and CDR2 is SYDVKM. The CDR3 loop spans 14 amino acids. Supplemented by reference TRBV28 and TRBJ2-7, the full variable domain reads DVKVTQSSRYLVKRTGEKVFLECVQDMDHENMFWYRQDPGLGLRLIYFSYDVKMKEKGDIPEGYSVSREKKERFSLILESASTNQTSMYLCASSLIVSSYEQYFGPGTRLTVT.